Given below is one T cell receptor beta chain in context. As yet, its antigen is unknown. These data originate in a study of T-cell reconstitution after alpha-beta-depleted transplantation in children. Study observations and caveats: After one year, T-cell counts and TCRbeta diversity mostly came from new T cells.

The CDR3 runs 13 residues. With V trimmed by 5 bases and J by 8 bases, 6 bases remained unmatched. Germline lookup yields CDR1 WSHSY and CDR2 SAAADI. Unique molecular identifiers were incorporated during preparation of the TCRbeta library. A single record per CDR3 protein comes from TCRdb applying MiXCR to the PCR reads. The data contain about 900,000 distinct CDR3 sequences, about 26% of them singletons. The sequencing used PBMCs, mostly from graft donor cells, collected 360 days after TCRalphabeta/CD19-depleted stem cell transplant. This TCR came from a boy in the first two years of life who had a stem cell transplant for SCID, so the T cells may come from the graft donor. V usage is TRBV10-2 and J usage is TRBJ1-2; 9 bases are shared with TRBD1. As DNA, the CDR3 is TGCGCCAGCAGTCGGACAGGGGAAGGAGGCTACACCTTC. This encodes CASSRTGEGGYTF.